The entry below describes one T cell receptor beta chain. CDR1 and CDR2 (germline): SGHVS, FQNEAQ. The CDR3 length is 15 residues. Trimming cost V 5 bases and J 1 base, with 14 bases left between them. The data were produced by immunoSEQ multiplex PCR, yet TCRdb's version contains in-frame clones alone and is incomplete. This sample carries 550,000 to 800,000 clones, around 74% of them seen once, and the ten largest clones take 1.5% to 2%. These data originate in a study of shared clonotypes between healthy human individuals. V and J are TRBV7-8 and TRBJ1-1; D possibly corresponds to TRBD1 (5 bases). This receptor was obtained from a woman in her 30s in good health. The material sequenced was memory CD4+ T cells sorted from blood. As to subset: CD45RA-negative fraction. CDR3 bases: TGTGCCAGCAGCAAACGGGACGGAGAGAACACTGAAGCTTTCTTT. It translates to CASSKRDGENTEAFF.